The clone carrying this T cell receptor (beta chain) was seen a single time. The target antigen is unknown. Trimming took off 3 bases at V and 12 bases at J, with 14 bases between the two ends. Germline loops: CDR1 LNHDA, CDR2 SQIVND (reference sequence). The CDR3 consists of 12 residues. Assay used: immunoSEQ multiplex PCR; TCRdb lists only in-frame clones, some missing. The table lists some 100,000 clones, approximately 87% of them singletons. The entry originates in a study of T cell responses to AZD1222 COVID-19 vaccine. General observations from the study: Without day 14 samples, only post-peak T cell repertoires were studied. White British people made up most donors, females outnumbered males, and clonal diversity was possibly underestimated.

The chain has TRBV19 and TRBJ1-1; no clear D gene. This TCR was sampled from an adult in good health. The specimen was peripheral blood, collected on day 0 of MenACWY control vaccination. The CDR3 DNA reads TGTGCCAGTAGTATCTCCTCCAGGATCCCTTTCTTT. Translated: CASSISSRIPFF.